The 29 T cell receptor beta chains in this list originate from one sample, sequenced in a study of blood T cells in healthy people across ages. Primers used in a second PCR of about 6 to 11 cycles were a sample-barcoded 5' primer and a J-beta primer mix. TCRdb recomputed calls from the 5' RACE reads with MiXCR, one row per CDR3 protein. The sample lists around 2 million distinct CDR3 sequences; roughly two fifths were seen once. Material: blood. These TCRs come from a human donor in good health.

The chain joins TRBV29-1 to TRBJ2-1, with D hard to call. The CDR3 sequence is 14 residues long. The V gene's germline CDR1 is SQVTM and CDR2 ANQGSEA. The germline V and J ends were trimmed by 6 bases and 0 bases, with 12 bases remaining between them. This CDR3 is CSVRTASSYNEQFF. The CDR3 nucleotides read TGCAGCGTACGGACGGCCAGCTCCTACAATGAGCAGTTCTTC.

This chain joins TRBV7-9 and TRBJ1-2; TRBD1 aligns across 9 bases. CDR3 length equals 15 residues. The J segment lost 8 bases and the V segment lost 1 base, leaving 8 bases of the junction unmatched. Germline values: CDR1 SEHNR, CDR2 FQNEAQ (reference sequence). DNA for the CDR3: TGTGCCAGCAGCTTAGTAGGACAGGGGAAGGAGGGCTACACCTTC. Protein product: CASSLVGQGKEGYTF.

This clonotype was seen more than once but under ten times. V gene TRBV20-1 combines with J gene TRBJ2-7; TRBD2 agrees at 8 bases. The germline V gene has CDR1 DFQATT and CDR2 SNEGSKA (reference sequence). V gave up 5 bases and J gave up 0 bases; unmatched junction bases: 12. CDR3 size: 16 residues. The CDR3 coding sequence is TGCAGTGCTCCTTCCAAGACTAGCGTAATCTCCTACGAGCAGTACTTC. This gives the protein CSAPSKTSVISYEQYF.

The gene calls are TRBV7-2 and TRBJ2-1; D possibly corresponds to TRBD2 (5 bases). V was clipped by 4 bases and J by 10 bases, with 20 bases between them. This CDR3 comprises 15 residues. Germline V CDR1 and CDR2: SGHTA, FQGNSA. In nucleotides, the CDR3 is TGTGCCAGCAGCTCCGGTTCGACCCGGAGAGGGGAGCAGTTCTTC. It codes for CASSSGSTRRGEQFF.

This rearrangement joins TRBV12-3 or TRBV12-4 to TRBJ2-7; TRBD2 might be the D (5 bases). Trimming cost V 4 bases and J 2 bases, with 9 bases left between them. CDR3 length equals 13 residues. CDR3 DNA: TGTGCCAGCAGTTGGGGAGCTACCTACGAGCAGTACTTC. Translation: CASSWGATYEQYF.

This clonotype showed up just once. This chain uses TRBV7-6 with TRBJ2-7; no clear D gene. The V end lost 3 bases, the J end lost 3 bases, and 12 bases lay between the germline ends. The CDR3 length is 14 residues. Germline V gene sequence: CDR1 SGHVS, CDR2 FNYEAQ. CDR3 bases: TGTGCCAGCAGCTTGGGCCAGAACTACTACGAGCAGTACTTC. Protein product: CASSLGQNYYEQYF.

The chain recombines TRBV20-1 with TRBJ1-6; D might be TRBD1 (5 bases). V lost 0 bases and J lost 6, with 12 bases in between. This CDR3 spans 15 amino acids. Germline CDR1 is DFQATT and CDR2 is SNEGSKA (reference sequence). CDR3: CSARDRSGLNSPLHF. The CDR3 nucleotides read TGCAGTGCTAGAGATCGGTCGGGACTTAATTCACCCCTCCACTTT.

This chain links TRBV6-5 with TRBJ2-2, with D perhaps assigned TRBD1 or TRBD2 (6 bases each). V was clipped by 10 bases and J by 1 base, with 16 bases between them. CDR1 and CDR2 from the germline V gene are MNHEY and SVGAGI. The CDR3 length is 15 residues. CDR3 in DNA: TGTGCCACCAGAAACGGGGGCCTGAACACCGGGGAGCTGTTTTTT. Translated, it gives CATRNGGLNTGELFF.

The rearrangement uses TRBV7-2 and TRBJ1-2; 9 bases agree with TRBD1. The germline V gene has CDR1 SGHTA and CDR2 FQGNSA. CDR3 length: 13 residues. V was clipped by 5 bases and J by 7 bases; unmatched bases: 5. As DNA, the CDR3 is TGTGCCAGCAGCCCACAGGGGGCTCTTGGCTACACCTTC. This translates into CASSPQGALGYTF.

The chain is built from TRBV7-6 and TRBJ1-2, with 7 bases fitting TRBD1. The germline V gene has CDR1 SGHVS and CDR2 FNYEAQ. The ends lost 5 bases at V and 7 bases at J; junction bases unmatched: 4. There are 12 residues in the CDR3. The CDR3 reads CASSPDRVGYTF. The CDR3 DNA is TGTGCCAGCAGCCCTGACAGGGTTGGCTACACCTTC.

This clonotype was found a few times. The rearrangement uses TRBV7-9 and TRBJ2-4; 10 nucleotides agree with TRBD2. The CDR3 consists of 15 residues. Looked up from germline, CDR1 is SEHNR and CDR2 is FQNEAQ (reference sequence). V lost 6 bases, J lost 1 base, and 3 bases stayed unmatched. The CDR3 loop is CASSYSGGAKNIQYF. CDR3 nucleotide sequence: TGTGCCAGCAGTTATAGCGGGGGGGCCAAAAACATTCAGTACTTC.

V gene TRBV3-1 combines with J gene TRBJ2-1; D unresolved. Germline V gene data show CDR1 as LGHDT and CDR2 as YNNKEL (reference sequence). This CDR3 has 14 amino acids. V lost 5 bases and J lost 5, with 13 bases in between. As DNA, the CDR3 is TGTGCCAGCAGCGCCCTCGACTGGGACAATGAGCAGTTCTTC. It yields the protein CASSALDWDNEQFF.

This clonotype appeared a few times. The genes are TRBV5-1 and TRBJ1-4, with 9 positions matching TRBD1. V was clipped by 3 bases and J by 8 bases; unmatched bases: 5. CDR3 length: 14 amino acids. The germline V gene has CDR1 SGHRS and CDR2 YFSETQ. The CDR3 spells CASSSGQGEEKLFF. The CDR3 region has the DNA TGCGCCAGCAGCTCGGGACAGGGAGAAGAAAAACTGTTTTTT.

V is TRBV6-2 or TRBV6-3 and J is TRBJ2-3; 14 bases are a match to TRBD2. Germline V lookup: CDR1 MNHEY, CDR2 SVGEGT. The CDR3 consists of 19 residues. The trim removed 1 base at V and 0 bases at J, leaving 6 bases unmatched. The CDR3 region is CASSYYTGLAGGSTDTQYF. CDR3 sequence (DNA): TGTGCCAGCAGTTACTATACAGGACTAGCGGGGGGAAGCACAGATACGCAGTATTTT.

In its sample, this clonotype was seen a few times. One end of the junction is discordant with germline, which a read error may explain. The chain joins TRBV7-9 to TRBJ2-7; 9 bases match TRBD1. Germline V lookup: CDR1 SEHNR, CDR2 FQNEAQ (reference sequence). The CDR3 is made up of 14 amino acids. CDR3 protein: CAGSLGDRVLEQYF. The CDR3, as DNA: TGTGCCGGCAGCTTAGGGGACAGGGTACTCGAGCAGTACTTC.

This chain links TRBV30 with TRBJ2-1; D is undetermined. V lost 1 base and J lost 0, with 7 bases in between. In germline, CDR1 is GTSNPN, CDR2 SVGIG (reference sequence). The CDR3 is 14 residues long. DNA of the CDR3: TGTGCCTGGAGTGACTCGAGCTCCTACAATGAGCAGTTCTTC. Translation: CAWSDSSSYNEQFF.

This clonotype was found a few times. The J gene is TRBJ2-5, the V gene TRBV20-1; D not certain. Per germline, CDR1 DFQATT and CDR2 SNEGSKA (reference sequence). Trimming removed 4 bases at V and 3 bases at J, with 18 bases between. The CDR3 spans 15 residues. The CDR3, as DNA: TGCAGTGCTACGAAGAGCCAGTCGGCGAAAGAGACCCAGTACTTC. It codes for CSATKSQSAKETQYF.

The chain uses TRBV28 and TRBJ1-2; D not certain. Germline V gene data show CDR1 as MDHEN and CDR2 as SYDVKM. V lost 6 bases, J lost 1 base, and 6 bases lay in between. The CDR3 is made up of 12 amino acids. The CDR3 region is CASRVINYGYTF. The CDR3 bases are TGTGCCAGCAGGGTGATTAACTATGGCTACACCTTC.

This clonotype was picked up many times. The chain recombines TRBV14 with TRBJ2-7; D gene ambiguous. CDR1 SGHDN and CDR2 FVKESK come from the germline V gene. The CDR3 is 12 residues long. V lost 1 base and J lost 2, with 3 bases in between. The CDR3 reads CASSQGPYEQYF. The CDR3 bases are TGTGCCAGCAGCCAAGGACCCTACGAGCAGTACTTC. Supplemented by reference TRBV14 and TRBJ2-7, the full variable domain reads EAGVTQFPSHSVIEKGQTVTLRCDPISGHDNLYWYRRVMGKEIKFLLHFVKESKQDESGMPNNRFLAERTGGTYSTLKVQPAELEDSGVYFCASSQGPYEQYFGPGTRLTVT.

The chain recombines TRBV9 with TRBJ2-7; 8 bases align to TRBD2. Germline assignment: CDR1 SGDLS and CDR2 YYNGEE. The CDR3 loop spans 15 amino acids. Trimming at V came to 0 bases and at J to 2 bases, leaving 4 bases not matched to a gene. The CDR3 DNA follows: TGTGCCAGCAGCGTAGGTAGCGGGGTCACCTACGAGCAGTACTTC. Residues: CASSVGSGVTYEQYF.

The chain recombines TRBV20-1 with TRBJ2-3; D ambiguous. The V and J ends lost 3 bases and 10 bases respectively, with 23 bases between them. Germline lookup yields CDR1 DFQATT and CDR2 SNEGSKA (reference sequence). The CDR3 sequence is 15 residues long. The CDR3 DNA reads TGCAGTGCTAGTCTGCCGAAGGACGGCAGTGTTGCGCAGTATTTT. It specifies CSASLPKDGSVAQYF.

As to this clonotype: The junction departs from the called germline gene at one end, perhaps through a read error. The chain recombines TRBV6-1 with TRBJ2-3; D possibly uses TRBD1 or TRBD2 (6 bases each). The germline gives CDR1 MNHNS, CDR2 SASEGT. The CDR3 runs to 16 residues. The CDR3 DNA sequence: TGTGCCAGTAGTGAAGCTTGGACAGCTAGCGCAGATACGCAGTATTTT. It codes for CASSEAWTASADTQYF.

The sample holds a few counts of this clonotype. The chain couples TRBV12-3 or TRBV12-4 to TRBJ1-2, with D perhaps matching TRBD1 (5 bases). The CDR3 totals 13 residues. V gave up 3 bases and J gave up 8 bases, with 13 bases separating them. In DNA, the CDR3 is TGTGCCAGCAGTTTTGGGGGTAGAGGCGGCTACACCTTC. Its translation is CASSFGGRGGYTF.

The CDR3: CSASDSRSQTQYF. The CDR3 bases are TGCAGTGCTAGCGATAGCAGGTCCCAGACCCAGTACTTC. This chain connects TRBV20-1 to TRBJ2-5, with D unclear. Looked up from germline, CDR1 is DFQATT and CDR2 is SNEGSKA (reference sequence). V was cut by 3 bases and J by 6 bases, with 14 bases left in between. The CDR3 runs to 13 residues.

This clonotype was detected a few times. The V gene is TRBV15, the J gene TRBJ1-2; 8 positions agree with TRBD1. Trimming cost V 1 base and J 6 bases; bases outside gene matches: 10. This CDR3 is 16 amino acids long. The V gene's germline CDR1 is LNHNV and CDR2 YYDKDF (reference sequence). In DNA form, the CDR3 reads TGTGCCACCAGCAGAGTGCGATCCGGGACAGGTGATGGCTACACCTTC. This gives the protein CATSRVRSGTGDGYTF.

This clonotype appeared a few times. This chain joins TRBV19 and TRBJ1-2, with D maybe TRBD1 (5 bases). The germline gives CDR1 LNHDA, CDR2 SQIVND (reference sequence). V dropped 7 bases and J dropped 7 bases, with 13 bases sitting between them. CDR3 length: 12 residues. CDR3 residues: CASTTSGGGYTF. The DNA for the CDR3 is TGTGCCAGTACCACGTCGGGGGGTGGCTACACCTTC.

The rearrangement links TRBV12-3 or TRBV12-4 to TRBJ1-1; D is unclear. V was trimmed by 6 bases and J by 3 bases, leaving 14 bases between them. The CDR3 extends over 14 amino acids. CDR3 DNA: TGTGCCAGCAGACTTTCCTTAGGTGACACTGAAGCTTTCTTT. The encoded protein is CASRLSLGDTEAFF.

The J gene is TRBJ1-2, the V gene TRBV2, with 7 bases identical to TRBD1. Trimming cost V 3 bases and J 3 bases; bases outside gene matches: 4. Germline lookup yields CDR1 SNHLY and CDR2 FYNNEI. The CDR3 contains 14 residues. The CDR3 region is CASSDQGEHYGYTF. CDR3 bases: TGTGCCAGCAGTGACCAGGGGGAACACTATGGCTACACCTTC.

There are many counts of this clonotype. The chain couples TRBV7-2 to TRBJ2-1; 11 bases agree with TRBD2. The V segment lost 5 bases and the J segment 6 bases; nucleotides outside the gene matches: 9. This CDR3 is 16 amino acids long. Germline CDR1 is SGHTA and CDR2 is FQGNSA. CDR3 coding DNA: TGTGCCAGCAGCCCCCGCGGGCTAGCGGGGGGCAATGAGCAGTTCTTC. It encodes CASSPRGLAGGNEQFF.